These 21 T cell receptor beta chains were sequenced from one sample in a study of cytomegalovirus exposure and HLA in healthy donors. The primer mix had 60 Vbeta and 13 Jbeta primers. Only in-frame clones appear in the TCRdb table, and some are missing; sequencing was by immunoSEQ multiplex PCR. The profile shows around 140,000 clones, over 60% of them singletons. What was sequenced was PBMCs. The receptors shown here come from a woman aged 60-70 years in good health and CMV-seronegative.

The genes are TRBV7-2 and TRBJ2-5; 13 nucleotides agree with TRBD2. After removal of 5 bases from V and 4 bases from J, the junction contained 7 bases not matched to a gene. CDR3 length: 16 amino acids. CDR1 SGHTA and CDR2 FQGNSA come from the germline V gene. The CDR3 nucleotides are TGTGCCAGCAGCCCCACTCGACTAGCGGGGGGAGAGACCCAGTACTTC. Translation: CASSPTRLAGGETQYF.

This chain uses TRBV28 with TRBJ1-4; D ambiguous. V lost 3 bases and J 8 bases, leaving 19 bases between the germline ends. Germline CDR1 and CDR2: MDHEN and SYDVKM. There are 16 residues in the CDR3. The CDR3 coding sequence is TGTGCCAGCAGTTTGACGGAGGTCCTCGATGGAGAAAAACTGTTTTTT. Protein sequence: CASSLTEVLDGEKLFF.

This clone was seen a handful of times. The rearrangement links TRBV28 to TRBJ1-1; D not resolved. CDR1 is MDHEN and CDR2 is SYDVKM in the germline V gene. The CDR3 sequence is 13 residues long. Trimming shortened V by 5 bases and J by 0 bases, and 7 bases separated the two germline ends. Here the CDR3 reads CASSRSVNTEAFF. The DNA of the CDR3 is TGTGCCAGCAGTAGATCAGTGAACACTGAAGCTTTCTTT. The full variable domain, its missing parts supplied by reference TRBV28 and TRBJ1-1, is DVKVTQSSRYLVKRTGEKVFLECVQDMDHENMFWYRQDPGLGLRLIYFSYDVKMKEKGDIPEGYSVSREKKERFSLILESASTNQTSMYLCASSRSVNTEAFFGQGTRLTVV.

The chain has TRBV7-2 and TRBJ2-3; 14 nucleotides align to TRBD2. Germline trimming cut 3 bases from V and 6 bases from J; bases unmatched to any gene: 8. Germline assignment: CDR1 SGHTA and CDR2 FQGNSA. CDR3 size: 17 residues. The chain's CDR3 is CASSLTTSGGVSDTQYF. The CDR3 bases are TGTGCCAGCAGCTTGACGACTAGCGGGGGGGTATCGGATACGCAGTATTTT.

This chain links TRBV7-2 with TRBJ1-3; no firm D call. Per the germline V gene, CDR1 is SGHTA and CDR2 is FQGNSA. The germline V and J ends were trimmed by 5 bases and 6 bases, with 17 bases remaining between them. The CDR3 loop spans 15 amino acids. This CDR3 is CASSATRGWPNTIYF. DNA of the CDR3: TGTGCCAGCAGCGCCACACGGGGTTGGCCAAACACCATATATTTT. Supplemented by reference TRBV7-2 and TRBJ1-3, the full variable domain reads GAGVSQSPSNKVTEKGKDVELRCDPISGHTALYWYRQSLGQGLEFLIYFQGNSAPDKSGLPSDRFSAERTGGSVSTLTIQRTQQEDSAVYLCASSATRGWPNTIYFGEGSWLTVV.

The CDR3 is CASSDRTGPDTIYF. CDR3 bases: TGTGCCAGCAGTGACCGGACAGGCCCAGACACCATATATTTT. The chain uses TRBV6-1 and TRBJ1-3; 7 bases fit TRBD1. The CDR3 consists of 14 residues. Trimming at V came to 3 bases and at J to 8 bases, leaving 7 bases not matched to a gene. CDR1 and CDR2 from the germline V gene are MNHNS and SASEGT.

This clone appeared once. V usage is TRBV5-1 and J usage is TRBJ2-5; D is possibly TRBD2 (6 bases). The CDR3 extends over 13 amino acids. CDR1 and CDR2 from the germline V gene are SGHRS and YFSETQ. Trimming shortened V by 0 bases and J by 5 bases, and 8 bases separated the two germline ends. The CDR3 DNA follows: TGCGCCAGCAGCTTGGCTGGGAGGGAGACCCAGTACTTC. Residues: CASSLAGRETQYF.

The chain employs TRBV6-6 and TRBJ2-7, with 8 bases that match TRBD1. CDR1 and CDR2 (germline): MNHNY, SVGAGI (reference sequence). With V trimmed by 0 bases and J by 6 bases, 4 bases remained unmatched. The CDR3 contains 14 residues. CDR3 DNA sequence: TGTGCCAGCAGTTACTCGGGCAGGGGGCGCGAGCAGTACTTC. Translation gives CASSYSGRGREQYF.

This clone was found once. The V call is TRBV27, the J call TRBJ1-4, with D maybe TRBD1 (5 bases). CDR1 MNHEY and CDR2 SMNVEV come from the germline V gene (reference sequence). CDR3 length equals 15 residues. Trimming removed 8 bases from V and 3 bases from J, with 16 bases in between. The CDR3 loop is CASGPQGYPNEKLFF. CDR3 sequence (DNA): TGTGCCAGCGGACCCCAGGGTTACCCTAATGAAAAACTGTTTTTT. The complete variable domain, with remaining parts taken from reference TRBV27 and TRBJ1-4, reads EAQVTQNPRYLITVTGKKLTVTCSQNMNHEYMSWYRQDPGLGLRQIYYSMNVEVTDKGDVPEGYKVSRKEKRNFPLILESPSPNQTSLYFCASGPQGYPNEKLFFGSGTQLSVL.

CDR3 loop: CASSAQVTYNEQFF. CDR3 DNA sequence: TGTGCCAGCAGTGCACAGGTTACCTACAATGAGCAGTTCTTC. V is TRBV6-5 and J is TRBJ2-1; TRBD1 might be the D (5 bases). The V gene's germline CDR1 is MNHEY and CDR2 SVGAGI. This CDR3 contains 14 residues. V was trimmed by 5 bases and J by 2 bases, leaving 10 bases between them.

As DNA, the CDR3 is TGTGCCACCAGCAGGGATGGGCTATTAGCCTACGAGCAGTACTTC. Translated, it gives CATSRDGLLAYEQYF. The chain couples TRBV15 to TRBJ2-7; D remains ambiguous. Trimming took off 3 bases at V and 2 bases at J, with 14 bases between the two ends. Germline CDR1 LNHNV, CDR2 YYDKDF (reference sequence). The CDR3 is 15 amino acids.

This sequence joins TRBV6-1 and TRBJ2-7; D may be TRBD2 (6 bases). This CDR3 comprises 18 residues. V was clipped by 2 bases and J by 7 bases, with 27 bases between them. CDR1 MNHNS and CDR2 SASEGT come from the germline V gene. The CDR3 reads CASSEIPLPGAWRGEQYF. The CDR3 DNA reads TGTGCCAGCAGTGAAATCCCCCTGCCGGGAGCCTGGAGAGGAGAGCAGTACTTC.

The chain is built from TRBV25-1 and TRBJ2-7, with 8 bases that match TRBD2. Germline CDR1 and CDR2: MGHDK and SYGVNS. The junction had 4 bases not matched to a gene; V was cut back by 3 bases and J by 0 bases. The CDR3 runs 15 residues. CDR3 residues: CASSDFGGGSYEQYF. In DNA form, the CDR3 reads TGTGCCAGCAGTGACTTCGGGGGGGGCTCCTACGAGCAGTACTTC.

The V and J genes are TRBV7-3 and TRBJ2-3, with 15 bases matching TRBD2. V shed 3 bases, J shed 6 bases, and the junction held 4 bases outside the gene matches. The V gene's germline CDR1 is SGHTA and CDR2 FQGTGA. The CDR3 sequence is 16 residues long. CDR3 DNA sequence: TGTGCCAGCAGCTTCTCCGGGACTAGCGGGAGGGATACGCAGTATTTT. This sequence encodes CASSFSGTSGRDTQYF.

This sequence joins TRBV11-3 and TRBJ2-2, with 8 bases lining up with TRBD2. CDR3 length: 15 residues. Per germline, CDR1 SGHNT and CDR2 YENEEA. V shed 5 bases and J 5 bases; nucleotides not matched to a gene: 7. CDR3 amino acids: CASSPRGGPTGELFF. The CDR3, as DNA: TGTGCCAGCAGCCCCCGGGGGGGTCCGACCGGGGAGCTGTTTTTT.

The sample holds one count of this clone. The CDR3 nucleotides read TGTGCCAGCTCACAACGGCCCCAGGGGGCGGACACTGAAGCTTTCTTT. As protein: CASSQRPQGADTEAFF. The rearrangement joins TRBV18 to TRBJ1-1; TRBD1 matches 8 bases. The V and J ends lost 4 bases and 3 bases, in that order; junction bases with no gene match: 10. Germline V CDR1 and CDR2: KGHSH, LQKENI. The CDR3 is 16 amino acids.

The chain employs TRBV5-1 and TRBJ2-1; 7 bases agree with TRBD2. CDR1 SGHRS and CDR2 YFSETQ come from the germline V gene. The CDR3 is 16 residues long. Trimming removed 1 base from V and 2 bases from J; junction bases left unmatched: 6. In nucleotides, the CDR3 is TGCGCCAGCAGCTTGTTCGGGGAGGGGCCCTACAATGAGCAGTTCTTC. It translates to CASSLFGEGPYNEQFF.

The CDR3 protein is CASSLEGTGRSGNTIYF. As DNA, the CDR3 is TGCGCCAGCAGCTTGGAAGGGACAGGCCGCTCTGGAAACACCATATATTTT. The V call is TRBV5-1, the J call TRBJ1-3; 8 positions agree with TRBD1. CDR3 length equals 17 residues. CDR1 SGHRS and CDR2 YFSETQ come from the germline V gene. V lost 0 bases and J lost 0; bases outside the gene matches: 5.

In DNA, the CDR3 is TGTGCCAGCAGCAAAGGGCCAGAGGCCCCGCCCCAGCATTTT. It specifies CASSKGPEAPPQHF. The chain links TRBV21-1 to TRBJ1-5. TRBV21-1 is a known pseudogene. The CDR3 spans 14 residues.

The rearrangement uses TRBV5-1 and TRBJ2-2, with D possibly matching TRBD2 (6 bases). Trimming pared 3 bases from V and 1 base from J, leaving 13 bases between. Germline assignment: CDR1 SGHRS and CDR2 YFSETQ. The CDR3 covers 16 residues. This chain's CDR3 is CASSSLEAGNTGELFF. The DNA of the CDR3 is TGCGCCAGCAGCTCGCTGGAAGCGGGGAACACCGGGGAGCTGTTTTTT.

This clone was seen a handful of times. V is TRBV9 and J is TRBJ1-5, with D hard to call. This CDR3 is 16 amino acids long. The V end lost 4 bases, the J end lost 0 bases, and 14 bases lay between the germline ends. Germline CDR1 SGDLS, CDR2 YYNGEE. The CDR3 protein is CASSSKEGNSNQPQHF. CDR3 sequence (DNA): TGTGCCAGCAGCAGTAAAGAGGGCAATAGCAATCAGCCCCAGCATTTT.